This TCR beta chain was profiled in a study of T cell changes during pregnancy in multiple sclerosis. Some clones are missing from TCRdb's copy, which holds only in-frame ones; the method was immunoSEQ multiplex PCR. The sample has around 100,000 clones, around 92% seen once. This clone was found once. Germline loops: CDR1 MDHEN, CDR2 SYDVKM. The CDR3 has 18 amino acids. V was cut by 6 bases and J by 4 bases, with 25 bases left in between. V is TRBV28 and J is TRBJ1-3; D is ambiguous. This sequence was found in a female donor with multiple sclerosis, enrolled in a pregnancy study. The starting material was peripheral blood, obtained after pregnancy. The CDR3 DNA reads as TGTGCCAGCAGCCCTGTTAGAGGGAGCCAGACTAGGGGAAACACCATATATTTT. The encoded protein is CASSPVRGSQTRGNTIYF.